This T cell receptor (beta chain) was recorded in a study of T cells in Graves' hyperthyroidism and ophthalmopathy. Trimming removed 1 base from V and 3 bases from J, with 7 bases in between. The CDR3 runs to 13 residues. CDR1 is SGHTA and CDR2 is FQGTGA in the germline V gene. Diagnosis relied on clinical symptoms, serum thyroxine and TRAb, thyroid ultrasound and orbital computed tomography. Template material for amplifying TCR beta CDR3 regions consisted of RNA transcripts. The TCR CDR3 was amplified in a first-round RT-PCR using the HTBI primer set. Using its own MiXCR run on the multiplex PCR reads, TCRdb lists one record per CDR3 protein. Here the sample spans more than 350,000 distinct CDR3 sequences, about a sixth being singletons. This clonotype was seen once. What it binds is not known. Study observations and caveats: From stable hyperthyroidism, ophthalmopathy was set apart by a 13 V-J model. Clonotypes that were expanded in thyroid above 0.001 mostly appeared in blood too. Ophthalmopathy, which appeared later, was predicted by the model a median 6.5 months before onset.

The specimen sequenced was blood. The sequence came from a woman aged 30 to 39 with Graves' hyperthyroidism that later progressed to Graves' ophthalmopathy. This sequence joins TRBV7-3 and TRBJ2-7, with a possible D match to TRBD2 (6 bases). The CDR3 is CASSLMTSYEQYF. CDR3 in DNA: TGTGCCAGCAGCTTAATGACTAGCTACGAGCAGTACTTC.